The sequence of this T cell receptor (beta chain) was determined in a study of early T cells in non-severe SARS-CoV-2 infection. Background on the study: The chains were unpaired, and the sequenced material was bulk RNA from unsorted whole blood.

Individual cDNA molecules were tagged with unique molecular identifiers. TCRdb redid the calling of the 5' RACE reads with MiXCR, one entry per CDR3 protein. Of some 80,000 distinct CDR3 sequences listed, approximately 12% are singletons. This clonotype was detected many times. Its specificity is unknown. Study observations and caveats: Sequences matched to VDJdb favored anti-spike CD8 responses, while private and CD4 specificities were missed.

Unmatched junction bases numbered 11, after V lost 5 bases and J lost 0 bases. CDR3 length: 19 residues. The germline CDR1 and CDR2 sequences are MRHNA and SNTAGT. This chain joins TRBV6-4 and TRBJ2-1; 12 bases fit TRBD2. The material sequenced was whole blood, taken at baseline. This sequence was found in an adult who was a healthcare worker with PCR-confirmed SARS-CoV-2 infection or an uninfected control (not recorded which). The donor label of this sample is uncertain. The CDR3 loop reads CASSLTGTSGPRSYNEQFF. CDR3 bases: TGTGCCAGCAGTTTGACCGGGACTAGCGGGCCCCGCTCCTACAATGAGCAGTTCTTC.